The 14 T cell receptor beta chains below come from one sample, sequenced in a study of early stage breast cancer tumors. Assay: immunoSEQ multiplex PCR; the TCRdb copy retains only in-frame clones and omits some. Of about 29,000 clones listed, 70% to 90% are singletons. Sequencing used blood. All receptors derive from a person between 50 and 60 years old with breast cancer.

The rearrangement joins TRBV6-1 to TRBJ2-7, with TRBD2 identical over 11 bases. The CDR3 extends over 11 amino acids. Per germline, CDR1 MNHNS and CDR2 SASEGT. V was pared by 8 bases and J by 11 bases, with 5 bases of the junction left unmatched. The DNA of the CDR3 is TGTGCCAGCTCTCTAGCGGGGGGAAAGTACTTC. It yields the protein CASSLAGGKYF.

This clone is a singleton in its sample. The chain combines TRBV9 with TRBJ1-2, with TRBD1 matching 12 bases. The V and J ends lost 8 bases and 7 bases, in that order; junction bases with no gene match: 15. From germline, CDR1 is SGDLS and CDR2 YYNGEE. CDR3 length: 16 amino acids. As DNA, the CDR3 is TGTGCCAGAAACAAGTCCGGGACAGGGGGCATGCGTGGCTACACCTTC. It translates to CARNKSGTGGMRGYTF.

The chain is built from TRBV19 and TRBJ1-1; D uncertain. The germline V and J ends were trimmed by 6 bases and 4 bases, with 9 bases remaining between them. The CDR3 is 12 amino acids. The germline gives CDR1 LNHDA, CDR2 SQIVND (reference sequence). The CDR3 loop is CASRGESTEAFF. CDR3 in DNA: TGTGCCAGTAGAGGAGAGAGCACTGAAGCTTTCTTT.

V is TRBV11-2 and J is TRBJ2-7; 9 bases agree with TRBD1. The CDR3 covers 15 residues. The J segment lost 3 bases and the V segment lost 5 bases, leaving 8 bases of the junction unmatched. Germline V gives CDR1 SGHAT, CDR2 FQNNGV. The CDR3 DNA follows: TGTGCCAGCAGCCGGTCCGGACAGGGGAGCTACGAGCAGTACTTC. This sequence encodes CASSRSGQGSYEQYF.

This chain links TRBV5-1 with TRBJ2-3, with 13 bases that match TRBD2. Germline V gene sequence: CDR1 SGHRS, CDR2 YFSETQ. V lost 0 bases, J lost 5 bases, and 3 bases stayed unmatched. This CDR3 is 16 amino acids long. CDR3 protein: CASSLGLAGGQDTQYF. In DNA form, the CDR3 reads TGCGCCAGCAGCTTGGGACTAGCGGGAGGTCAAGATACGCAGTATTTT.

The chain combines TRBV11-3 with TRBJ2-1, with unresolved D. With 8 bases removed from V and 4 bases from J, the gap between germline ends came to 12 bases. The CDR3 runs to 13 residues. Germline V gene sequence: CDR1 SGHNT, CDR2 YENEEA. The CDR3 nucleotides read TGTGCCAGCTCCATGCCCCCATACAATGAGCAGTTCTTC. Its translation is CASSMPPYNEQFF.

This chain uses TRBV5-4 with TRBJ1-1; D gene unclear. This CDR3 spans 14 amino acids. Germline CDR1 SGHNT, CDR2 YYREEE (reference sequence). The V end was cut by 5 bases, the J end by 3 bases, with 14 bases between. The CDR3 reads CASSLEQRDTEAFF. The CDR3 DNA reads TGTGCCAGCAGTTTAGAACAGAGGGACACTGAAGCTTTCTTT. Complete variable domain (other parts from reference TRBV5-4 and TRBJ1-1): ETGVTQSPTHLIKTRGQQVTLRCSSQSGHNTVSWYQQALGQGPQFIFQYYREEENGRGNFPPRFSGLQFPNYSSELNVNALELDDSALYLCASSLEQRDTEAFFGQGTRLTVV.

V gene TRBV27 combines with J gene TRBJ1-3, with 7 bases fitting TRBD1. CDR1 and CDR2 (germline): MNHEY, SMNVEV (reference sequence). The CDR3 runs 15 residues. V lost 4 bases and J lost 0; bases outside the gene matches: 3. CDR3 nucleotides: TGTGCCAGCAGTTCCCGGGACAGCTCTGGAAACACCATATATTTT. Translation gives CASSSRDSSGNTIYF.

The chain carries TRBV5-4 and TRBJ1-6; 7 bases line up with TRBD1. V gave up 1 base and J gave up 10 bases; unmatched junction bases: 8. This CDR3 contains 15 residues. Germline lookup yields CDR1 SGHNT and CDR2 YYREEE (reference sequence). CDR3 sequence (DNA): TGTGCCAGCAGCTTGTCAAGACAGGGTGGCTCACCCCTCCACTTT. Protein product: CASSLSRQGGSPLHF.

A few counts support this clone. This chain links TRBV7-6 with TRBJ2-1; 9 bases are a match to TRBD2. V gave up 1 base and J gave up 0 bases; unmatched junction bases: 4. The CDR3 loop spans 17 amino acids. Germline loops: CDR1 SGHVS, CDR2 FNYEAQ. This CDR3 reads CASSLVSGGRSYNEQFF. DNA of the CDR3: TGTGCCAGCAGCTTAGTTAGCGGGGGTCGCTCCTACAATGAGCAGTTCTTC.

This chain joins TRBV2 and TRBJ2-1, with 8 bases that match TRBD2. CDR1 is SNHLY and CDR2 is FYNNEI in the germline V gene. Germline trimming cut 4 bases from V and 8 bases from J; bases unmatched to any gene: 7. CDR3 length equals 14 residues. CDR3 nucleotide sequence: TGTGCCAGCAGTGCGGGGGGGCAGAAAGATGAGCAGTTCTTC. This codes for CASSAGGQKDEQFF.

This clone was recorded a few times. The chain is built from TRBV7-9 and TRBJ2-7; D may match TRBD1 or TRBD2 (5 bases each). The length of the CDR3 is 14 residues. Trimming pared 3 bases from V and 2 bases from J, leaving 11 bases between. Germline V CDR1 and CDR2: SEHNR, FQNEAQ (reference sequence). The CDR3 bases are TGTGCCAGCAGCTTTGGGGACCTGCCCTACGAGCAGTACTTC. This translates into CASSFGDLPYEQYF.

V gene TRBV19 combines with J gene TRBJ2-3, with 9 bases fitting TRBD2. Germline lookup yields CDR1 LNHDA and CDR2 SQIVND (reference sequence). With V trimmed by 6 bases and J by 2 bases, 6 bases remained unmatched. CDR3 size: 15 residues. In DNA, the CDR3 is TGTGCCAGTAGCATAAGCGGGGGGTACACAGATACGCAGTATTTT. Translated: CASSISGGYTDTQYF. The whole variable domain, remainder taken from reference TRBV19 and TRBJ2-3, is DGGITQSPKYLFRKEGQNVTLSCEQNLNHDAMYWYRQDPGQGLRLIYYSQIVNDFQKGDIAEGYSVSREKKESFPLTVTSAQKNPTAFYLCASSISGGYTDTQYFGPGTRLTVL.

This clone has a single count. Here the CDR3 reads CASSDPGTTRGTQYF. CDR3 nucleotide sequence: TGTGCCAGTAGTGACCCCGGGACAACCCGGGGGACCCAGTACTTC. The J gene is TRBJ2-5, the V gene TRBV19; the D gene is possibly TRBD1 (6 bases). There are 15 residues in the CDR3. Trimming stripped 5 bases from V and 7 bases from J, with 20 bases between. Germline V gives CDR1 LNHDA, CDR2 SQIVND (reference sequence).